This is a list of T cell receptor beta chains from one sample in a study of T cell responses to AZD1222 COVID-19 vaccine. Using immunoSEQ multiplex PCR, the repertoire was profiled, and TCRdb retains in-frame clones only, with some absent. Among tens of thousands of clones listed, approximately 80% were seen once. Sequencing used peripheral blood, obtained on day 0 of AZD1222 vaccination. The receptors here all came from an adult in good health. The conserved cysteine and the conserved F or W are not part of the CDR3 here. Each record gives: clone size, V gene, CDR3 protein. Size values are once, few and many counts, or a class for expanded clones, and some rows have none.

>.|TRBV7-2
ASSLRQGASNTDTQY
>.|TRBV2
ASSVGVSRTQY
>.|TRBV4-1
ASSKSSILATNEKLF
>once|TRBV9
ASSEGTGQGQPQH
>.|TRBV11-2
ASSPRGWRASGRTDTQY
>few|TRBV5-4
ASSFLGLAGRYNEQF
>few|TRBV7-3
ASSQGGAPPGEQY
>once|TRBV5-4
ASSSVAEQETQY
>few|TRBV5-1
ASSLRTGDNEQF
>.|TRBV6-1
ASSERQGNWGGYT
>.|TRBV7-9
ASSSGYWGTDTQY
>.|TRBV10-2
ASSPGQGGFNYGYT
>few|TRBV5-1
ASSFGVGTEAF
>.|TRBV13
ASSLWGKDTQY